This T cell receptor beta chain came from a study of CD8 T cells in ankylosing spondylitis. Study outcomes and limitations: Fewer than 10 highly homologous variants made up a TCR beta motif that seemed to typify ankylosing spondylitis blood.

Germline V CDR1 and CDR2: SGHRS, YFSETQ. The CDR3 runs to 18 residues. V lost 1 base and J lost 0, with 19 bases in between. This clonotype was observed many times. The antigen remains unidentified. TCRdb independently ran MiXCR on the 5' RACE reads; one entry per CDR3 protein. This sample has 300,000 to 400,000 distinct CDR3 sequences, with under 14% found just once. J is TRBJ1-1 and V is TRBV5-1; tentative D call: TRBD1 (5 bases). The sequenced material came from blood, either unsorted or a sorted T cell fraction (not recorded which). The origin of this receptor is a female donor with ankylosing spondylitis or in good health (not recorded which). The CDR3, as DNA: TGCGCCAGCAGCTTGCGAAGGGGCTTGGGTTCGGTGAACACTGAAGCTTTCTTT. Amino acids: CASSLRRGLGSVNTEAFF.